This T cell receptor (beta chain) comes out of a study of blood T cell repertoires in COVID-19. Overall study: Samples taken during acute and convalescent COVID-19 were collected in the United States, Italy and Spain. Sources were T cells, B-cell-depleted T cells, or PBMCs; the material itself was cDNA or gDNA.

V lost 3 bases to trimming and J lost 4 bases; unmatched junction nucleotides: 13. The CDR3 runs 17 residues. Per the germline V gene, CDR1 is MNHNS and CDR2 is SASEGT. Original handling: How many nucleated cells were present was estimated from reference gene primer amplification. The table came from immunoSEQ multiplex PCR; TCRdb's copy has only in-frame clones and leaves some out. V, J and clone size were drawn from that table, and D and trimming were deduced from the DNA. The table has some 300,000 clones, around 89% seen once; the top ten hold under 2.5%. What was sequenced was PBMCs or T cells enriched from blood (not recorded which). This sequence originates from a woman aged 55-75 years in a cohort exposed to, infected with or recovered from COVID-19 (not recorded which). The J gene is TRBJ2-7, the V gene TRBV6-1; 9 bases are a match to TRBD1. The CDR3 sequence is CASSDLRGGQGYYEQYF. The CDR3 DNA reads TGTGCCAGCAGTGACCTGCGGGGAGGACAGGGGTATTACGAGCAGTACTTC.